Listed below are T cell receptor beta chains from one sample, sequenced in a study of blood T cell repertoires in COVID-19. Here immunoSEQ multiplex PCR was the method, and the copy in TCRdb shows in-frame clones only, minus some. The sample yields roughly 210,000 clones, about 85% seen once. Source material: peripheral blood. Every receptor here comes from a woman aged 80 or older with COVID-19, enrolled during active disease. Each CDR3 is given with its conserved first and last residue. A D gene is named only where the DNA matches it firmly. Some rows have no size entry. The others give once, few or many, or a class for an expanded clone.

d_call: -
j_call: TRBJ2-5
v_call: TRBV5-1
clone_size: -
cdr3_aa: CASSSDSGYQETQYF
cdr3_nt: TGCGCCAGCAGCTCCGACTCCGGGTACCAAGAGACCCAGTACTTC

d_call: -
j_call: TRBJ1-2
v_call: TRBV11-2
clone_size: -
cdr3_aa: CASSSFGANYGYTF
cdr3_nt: TGTGCCAGCAGCTCATTCGGGGCTAACTATGGCTACACCTTC

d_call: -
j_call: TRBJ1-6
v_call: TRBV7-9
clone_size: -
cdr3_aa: CASSSPDSSYNSPLHF
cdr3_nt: TGTGCCAGCAGCTCTCCGGACAGTTCCTATAATTCACCCCTCCACTTT

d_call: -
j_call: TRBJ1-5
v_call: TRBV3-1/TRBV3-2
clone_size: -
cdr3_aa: CASSQDSGVNQPQHF
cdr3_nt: TGTGCCAGCAGCCAAGATTCGGGGGTTAATCAGCCCCAGCATTTT

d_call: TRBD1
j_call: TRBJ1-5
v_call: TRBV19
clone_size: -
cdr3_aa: CASSFDRVLQPQHF
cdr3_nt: TGTGCCAGTAGCTTCGACAGGGTGCTTCAGCCCCAGCATTTT

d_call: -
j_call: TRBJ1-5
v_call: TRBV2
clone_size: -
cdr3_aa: CASRISGDQPQHF
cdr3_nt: TGTGCCAGCAGGATTAGCGGGGATCAGCCCCAGCATTTT

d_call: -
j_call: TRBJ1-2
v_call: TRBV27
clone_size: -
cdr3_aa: CASSLFGSYGYTF
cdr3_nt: TGTGCCAGCAGTTTATTTGGCAGCTATGGCTACACCTTC

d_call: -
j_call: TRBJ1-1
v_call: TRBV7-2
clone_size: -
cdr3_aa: CASIDSNGGNTEAFF
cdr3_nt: TGTGCCAGCATCGACTCCAACGGAGGGAATACTGAAGCTTTCTTT

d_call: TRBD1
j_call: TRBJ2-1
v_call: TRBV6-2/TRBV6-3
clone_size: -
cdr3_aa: CASSKVGQGFSNEQFF
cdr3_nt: TGTGCCAGCAGTAAAGTGGGACAGGGTTTCTCGAATGAGCAGTTCTTC

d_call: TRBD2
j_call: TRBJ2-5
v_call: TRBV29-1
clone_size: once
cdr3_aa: CSVDRGGETQYF
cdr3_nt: TGCAGCGTTGATCGGGGAGGGGAGACCCAGTACTTC

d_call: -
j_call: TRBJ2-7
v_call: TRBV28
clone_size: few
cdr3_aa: CASIPQVGASYEQYF
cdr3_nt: TGTGCCAGCATCCCCCAGGTGGGGGCCTCCTACGAGCAGTACTTC

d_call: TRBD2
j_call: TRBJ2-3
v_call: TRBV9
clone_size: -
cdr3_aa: CASSVFVAGSTDTQYF
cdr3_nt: TGTGCCAGCAGCGTATTTGTAGCGGGGAGCACAGATACGCAGTATTTT

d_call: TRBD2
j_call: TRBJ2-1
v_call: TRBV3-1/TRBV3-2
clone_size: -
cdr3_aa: CASSQDRAGGFDEQFF
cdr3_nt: TGTGCCAGCAGCCAAGACCGAGCGGGGGGGTTCGATGAGCAGTTCTTC

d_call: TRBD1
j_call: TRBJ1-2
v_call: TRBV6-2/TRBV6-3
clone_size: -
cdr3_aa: CASSRKDRGNYGYTF
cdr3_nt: TGTGCCAGCAGTCGAAAGGACAGGGGTAACTATGGCTACACCTTC

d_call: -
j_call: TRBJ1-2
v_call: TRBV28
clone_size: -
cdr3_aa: CASSPGDYGYTF
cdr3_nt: TGTGCCAGCAGCCCCGGGGACTATGGCTACACCTTC

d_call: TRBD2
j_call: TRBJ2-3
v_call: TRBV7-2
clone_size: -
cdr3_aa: CASIPGGLDTQYF
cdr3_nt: TGTGCCAGCATCCCGGGGGGTCTGGATACGCAGTATTTT

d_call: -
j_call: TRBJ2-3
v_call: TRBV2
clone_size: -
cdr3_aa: CASSEEGLGRYTDTQYF
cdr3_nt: TGTGCCAGCAGTGAAGAGGGGTTGGGCAGATACACAGATACGCAGTATTTT

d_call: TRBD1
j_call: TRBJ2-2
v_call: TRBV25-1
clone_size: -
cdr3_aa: CASSELGTGDTGELFF
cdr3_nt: TGTGCCAGCAGTGAATTAGGGACAGGGGACACCGGGGAGCTGTTTTTT

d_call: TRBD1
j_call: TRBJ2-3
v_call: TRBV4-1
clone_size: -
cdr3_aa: CASSQTGGLTDTQYF
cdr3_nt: TGCGCCAGCAGCCAAACAGGGGGCTTAACAGATACGCAGTATTTT

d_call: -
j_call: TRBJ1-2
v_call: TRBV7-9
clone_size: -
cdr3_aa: CASSLEGLSSYTF
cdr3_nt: TGTGCCAGCAGCTTAGAGGGGTTGAGTAGCTACACCTTC

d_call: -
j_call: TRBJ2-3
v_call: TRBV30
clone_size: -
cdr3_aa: CAWTKPQGRDTQYF
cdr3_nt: TGTGCCTGGACTAAACCCCAGGGTCGAGATACGCAGTATTTT

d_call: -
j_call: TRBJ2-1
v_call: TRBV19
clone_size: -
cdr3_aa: CASSIDLGNEQFF
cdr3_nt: TGTGCCAGTAGTATAGATCTAGGCAATGAGCAGTTCTTC

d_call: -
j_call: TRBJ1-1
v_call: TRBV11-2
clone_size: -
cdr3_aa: CASSLSREAFF
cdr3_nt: TGTGCCAGCAGCCTGAGTCGTGAAGCTTTCTTT

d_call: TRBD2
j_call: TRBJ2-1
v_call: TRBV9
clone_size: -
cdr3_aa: CASSGYRGGVYNEQFF
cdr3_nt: TGTGCCAGCAGCGGCTATCGGGGGGGCGTTTACAATGAGCAGTTCTTC

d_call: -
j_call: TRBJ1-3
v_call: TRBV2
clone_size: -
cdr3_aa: CASRETAFGNTIYF
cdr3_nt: TGTGCCAGCAGGGAGACAGCCTTTGGAAACACCATATATTTT

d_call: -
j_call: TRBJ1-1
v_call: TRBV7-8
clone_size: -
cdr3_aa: CASSSPAGRGKQEAFF
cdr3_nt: TGTGCCAGCAGCTCCCCCGCAGGGAGGGGTAAGCAAGAAGCTTTCTTT

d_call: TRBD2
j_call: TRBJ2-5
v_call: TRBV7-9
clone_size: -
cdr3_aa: CASSYTGGWQETQYF
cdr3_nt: TGTGCCAGCAGCTACACCGGGGGGTGGCAAGAGACCCAGTACTTC

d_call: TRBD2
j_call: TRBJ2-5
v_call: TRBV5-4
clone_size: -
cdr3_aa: CASSLAPAGGGETQYF
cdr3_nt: TGTGCCAGCAGCTTGGCCCCAGCGGGGGGGGGAGAGACCCAGTACTTC

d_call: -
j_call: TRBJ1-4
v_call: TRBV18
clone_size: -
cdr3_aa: CASSPQGGGEKLFF
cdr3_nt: TGTGCCAGCTCACCACAGGGCGGAGGTGAAAAACTGTTTTTT

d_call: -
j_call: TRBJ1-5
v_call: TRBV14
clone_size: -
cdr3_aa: CASSRTREQPQHF
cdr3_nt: TGTGCCAGCAGCCGGACCAGGGAACAGCCCCAGCATTTT

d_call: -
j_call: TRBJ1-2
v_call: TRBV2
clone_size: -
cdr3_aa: CASSEEGLYGYTF
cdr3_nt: TGTGCCAGCAGTGAAGAAGGACTCTATGGCTACACCTTC

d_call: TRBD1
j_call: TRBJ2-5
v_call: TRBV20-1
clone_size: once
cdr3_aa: CSASKGTGLQETQYF
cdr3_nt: TGCAGTGCTAGTAAGGGGACAGGGCTCCAAGAGACCCAGTACTTC

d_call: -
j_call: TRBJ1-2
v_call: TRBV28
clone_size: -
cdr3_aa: CASGTGSYGYTF
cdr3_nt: TGTGCCAGCGGAACAGGAAGCTATGGCTACACCTTC

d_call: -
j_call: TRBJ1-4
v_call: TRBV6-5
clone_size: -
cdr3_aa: CAPSVPVPFF
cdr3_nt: TGTGCCCCGTCGGTACCCGTTCCCTTTTTT

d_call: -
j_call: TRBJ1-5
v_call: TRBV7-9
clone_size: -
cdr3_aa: CASSSGSLLSPQHF
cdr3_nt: TGTGCCAGCAGCTCCGGGTCCCTCTTATCGCCCCAGCATTTT

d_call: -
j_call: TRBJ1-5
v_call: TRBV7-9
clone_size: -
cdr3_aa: CASSLEGGSNQPQHF
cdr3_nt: TGTGCCAGCAGCTTAGAAGGGGGTAGCAATCAGCCCCAGCATTTT

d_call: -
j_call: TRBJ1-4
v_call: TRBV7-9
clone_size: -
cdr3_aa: CASSPPRGTNEKLFF
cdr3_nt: TGTGCCAGCAGCCCGCCCCGGGGGACTAATGAAAAACTGTTTTTT

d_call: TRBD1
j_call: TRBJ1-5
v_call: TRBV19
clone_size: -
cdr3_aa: CASSLQGPRFQPQHF
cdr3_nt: TGTGCCAGTAGCCTACAGGGGCCAAGGTTTCAGCCCCAGCATTTT

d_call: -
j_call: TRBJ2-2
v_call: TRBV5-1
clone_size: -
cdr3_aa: CASSLVMGLGELFF
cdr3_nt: TGCGCCAGCAGCTTGGTGATGGGGCTCGGGGAGCTGTTTTTT

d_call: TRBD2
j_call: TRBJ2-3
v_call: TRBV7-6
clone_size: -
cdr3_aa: CASSLGGGGATDTQYF
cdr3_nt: TGTGCCAGCAGCTTAGGGGGCGGGGGGGCAACAGATACGCAGTATTTT

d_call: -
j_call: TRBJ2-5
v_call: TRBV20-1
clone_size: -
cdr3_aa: CSEQGEETQYF
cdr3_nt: TGCAGTGAGCAGGGTGAAGAGACCCAGTACTTC

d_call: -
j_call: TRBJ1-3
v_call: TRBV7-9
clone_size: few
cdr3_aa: CASSSQDQGFGGNTIYF
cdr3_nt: TGTGCCAGCAGCTCTCAGGACCAGGGTTTCGGGGGAAACACCATATATTTT

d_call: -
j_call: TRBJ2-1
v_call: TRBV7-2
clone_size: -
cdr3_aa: CASSPVGTPQFF
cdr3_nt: TGTGCCAGCAGCCCGGTGGGGACACCTCAGTTCTTC

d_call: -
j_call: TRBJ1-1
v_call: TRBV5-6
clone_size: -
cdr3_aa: CASSVRSGARLTEAFF
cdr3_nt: TGTGCCAGCAGCGTGAGGAGTGGGGCGAGGCTGACTGAAGCTTTCTTT

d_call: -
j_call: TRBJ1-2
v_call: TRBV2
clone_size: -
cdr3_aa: CASTSGTKLYGYTF
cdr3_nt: TGTGCCAGCACCTCGGGGACAAAGCTCTATGGCTACACCTTC